The clone carrying this T cell receptor (beta chain) showed up many times. Its antigen is as yet unknown. These data belong to a study of T cells in Graves' hyperthyroidism and ophthalmopathy. Researchers amplified the TCR beta CDR3 regions from RNA transcripts. HTBI primers were used for first-round RT-PCR of the TCR CDR3. TCRdb re-derived calls from the multiplex PCR reads in MiXCR, one entry per CDR3 protein. The sample lists 310,000 or so distinct CDR3 sequences, approximately 15% occurring once. V was pared by 4 bases and J by 0 bases, with 7 bases between. CDR3 size: 13 residues. Study-wide findings and caveats: Ophthalmopathy was separated from stable hyperthyroidism by a 13 V-J model.

PBMCs were obtained from over 8.5 ml fresh peripheral blood. The V and J genes are TRBV12-3 or TRBV12-4 and TRBJ2-7; D unresolved. The TCR originated in a woman aged 55-70 years with Graves' ophthalmopathy. Source material: blood. In DNA form, the CDR3 reads TGTGCCAGCAGTTCTTCTAGCTCCTACGAGCAGTACTTC. As protein: CASSSSSSYEQYF.